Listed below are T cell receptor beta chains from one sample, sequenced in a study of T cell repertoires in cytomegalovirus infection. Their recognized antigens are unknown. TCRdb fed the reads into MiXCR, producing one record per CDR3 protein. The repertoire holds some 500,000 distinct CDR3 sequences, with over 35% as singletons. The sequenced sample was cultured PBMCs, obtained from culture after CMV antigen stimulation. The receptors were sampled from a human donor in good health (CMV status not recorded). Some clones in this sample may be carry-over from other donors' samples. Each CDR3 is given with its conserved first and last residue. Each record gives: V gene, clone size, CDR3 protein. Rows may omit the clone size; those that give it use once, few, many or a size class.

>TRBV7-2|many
CASSLAGPADTQYF
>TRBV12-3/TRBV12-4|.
CASSYSPGTEYF
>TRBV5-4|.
CASSLATGARGYTF
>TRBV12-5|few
CASAERGQGIYEQYF
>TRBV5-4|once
CASSLEQPWGGYTF
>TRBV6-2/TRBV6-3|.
CASSSNRGETQYF
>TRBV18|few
CASSNRLSVGTDTQYF
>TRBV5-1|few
CASTGAEGTGELFF
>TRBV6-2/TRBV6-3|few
CASRHPALNTEAFF
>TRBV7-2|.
CASSPWTSGGRDTRYF
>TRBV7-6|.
CASSSPFSGRAVSPPTDTQYF
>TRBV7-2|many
CASSQDYTDTQYF
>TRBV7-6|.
CASSPGDEQYF